The sequence of this T cell receptor beta chain was determined in a study of cytomegalovirus exposure and HLA in healthy donors. Concerning this clone: Its antigen is undetermined.

The length of the CDR3 is 14 residues. Germline lookup yields CDR1 LGHNA and CDR2 YNFKEQ. V lost 3 bases and J 6 bases, leaving 15 bases between the germline ends. General study points: Cytomegalovirus status was reportedly diagnosed by the classifier with high specificity and sensitivity. Within the data, a cluster of highly shared sequence variants was likely a sequencing artifact. Most subjects' HLA-A and HLA-B alleles were reportedly predicted from TCR beta sequences.

Amplification used 60 Vbeta primers and 13 Jbeta primers. TCRdb's copy holds only in-frame clones and misses some; the assay was immunoSEQ multiplex PCR. The sample lists 150,000 to 200,000 clones; around 86% were seen once. Sequencing was performed on PBMCs. This chain uses TRBV4-2 with TRBJ2-7; perhaps TRBD2 as D (6 bases). This TCR derives from a girl aged 2 to 10 in good health and CMV-seropositive. The CDR3 is CASSQGDFGFEQYF. CDR3 DNA sequence: TGTGCCAGCAGCCAGGGGGACTTTGGGTTCGAGCAGTACTTC.